The 9 T cell receptor beta chains in this list originate from one sample, sequenced in a study of shared clonotypes between healthy human individuals. Libraries were prepared by immunoSEQ multiplex PCR; TCRdb keeps only in-frame clonotypes and omits some of them. Found here are some 2.1 million clones, 85% to 95% of them singletons; the top ten hold around 0.13%. Source material: naive CD4+ T cells sorted from blood. The subset here: CD45RA+ positively selected. These receptors were taken from a young man in good health.

Points on this clone: This specimen includes other DNA sequences encoding the same CDR3. The V gene is TRBV6-5, the J gene TRBJ2-7; D is unresolved. This CDR3 is built from 11 residues. Germline CDR1 reads MNHEY; CDR2 reads SVGAGI. V was trimmed by 5 bases and J by 6 bases, leaving 8 bases between them. DNA of the CDR3: TGTGCCAGCAGTACTATTGGCGAGCAGTACTTC. It specifies CASSTIGEQYF.

A single count supports this clone. This chain links TRBV12-5 with TRBJ2-7, with 7 nucleotides matching TRBD1. The CDR3 loop spans 11 amino acids. V lost 5 bases, J lost 6 bases, and 1 base stayed unmatched. Germline V gene lookup returns CDR1 LGHNT and CDR2 FRNRAP. The CDR3: CASGDRAEQYF. The CDR3 coding sequence is TGTGCTAGTGGTGACAGGGCCGAGCAGTACTTC.

Only one count was recorded for this clone. The genes are TRBV4-1 and TRBJ2-1, with D possibly being TRBD2 (6 bases). Germline lookup yields CDR1 MGHRA and CDR2 YSYEKL. The CDR3 has 17 amino acids. V was shortened by 4 bases and J by 9 bases, with 25 bases between the two germline ends. The CDR3 sequence: CASSRTSQAGKVGEQFF. The CDR3, as DNA: TGCGCCAGCAGCCGGACGTCCCAGGCGGGGAAGGTTGGTGAGCAGTTCTTC.

CDR3 bases: TGTGCCAGCAGCCTCTGGGGGTCCTACAATGAGCAGTTCTTC. This translates into CASSLWGSYNEQFF. This chain connects TRBV5-4 to TRBJ2-1; D tentatively fits TRBD1 or TRBD2 (5 bases each). CDR3 length: 14 residues. V was pared by 4 bases and J by 1 base, with 9 bases between. From germline, CDR1 is SGHNT and CDR2 YYREEE (reference sequence).

This clone is a singleton in its sample. The genes are TRBV4-2 and TRBJ1-1; D possibly corresponds to TRBD1 (5 bases). There are 14 residues in the CDR3. From germline, CDR1 is LGHNA and CDR2 YNFKEQ. V lost 4 bases, J lost 0 bases, and 9 bases lay in between. CDR3 region: CASSPQGVNTEAFF. The CDR3 nucleotides are TGTGCCAGCAGCCCCCAGGGAGTGAACACTGAAGCTTTCTTT.

The chain couples TRBV4-1 to TRBJ2-5, with a possible D match to TRBD2 (6 bases). V shed 3 bases and J shed 2 bases, with 16 bases lying between them. This CDR3 comprises 16 residues. Per the germline V gene, CDR1 is MGHRA and CDR2 is YSYEKL. In nucleotides, the CDR3 is TGCGCCAGCAGCCAGAATACGCTGGGACTGCAAGAGACCCAGTACTTC. As protein: CASSQNTLGLQETQYF.

J is TRBJ1-1 and V is TRBV10-3; possible D gene TRBD1, 5 bases. The CDR3 contains 13 residues. V was cut by 6 bases and J by 2 bases, with 10 bases left in between. The germline V gene has CDR1 ENHRY and CDR2 SYGVKD. The CDR3 sequence is CAIRGDGNTEAFF. As DNA, the CDR3 is TGTGCCATCAGGGGGGACGGTAACACTGAAGCTTTCTTT.

This clone was detected once. The rearrangement uses TRBV6-5 and TRBJ2-5; TRBD1 agrees at 7 bases. There are 14 residues in the CDR3. J was trimmed by 5 bases and V by 7 bases; bases with no gene match: 10. Germline CDR1 MNHEY, CDR2 SVGAGI. The DNA of the CDR3 is TGTGCCAGCACCCCCCCGGGACAGATTGAGACCCAGTACTTC. Its translation: CASTPPGQIETQYF.

This clone was seen a single time. The V and J genes are TRBV5-1 and TRBJ2-2, with a possible D match to TRBD1 (5 bases). The germline gives CDR1 SGHRS, CDR2 YFSETQ. Trimming removed 2 bases at V and 4 bases at J, with 6 bases between. The CDR3 is 13 amino acids. This CDR3 is CASSFQGTGELFF. CDR3 nucleotides: TGCGCCAGCAGCTTTCAGGGCACCGGGGAGCTGTTTTTT.